This T cell receptor (beta chain) came from a study of blood T cell repertoires in COVID-19. Background on the study: Donors of Cohort 3 who recovered were those that had two negative PCRs, clearance, or symptom resolution. Samples representing acute and convalescent COVID-19 were sourced from the United States, Italy and Spain. The cDNA or gDNA used as material had been derived from T cells, B-cell-depleted T cells, or PBMCs.

Produced via immunoSEQ multiplex PCR; TCRdb's table is partial and in-frame only. This table holds 250,000 to 350,000 clones, approximately 90% found once. The receptor was isolated from a woman aged 55-69 years in a cohort exposed to, infected with or recovered from COVID-19 (not recorded which). The sequenced material came from PBMCs or T cells enriched from blood (not recorded which).

The chain's CDR3 is CASSLGRGNQPQHF. CDR3 DNA: TGTGCCAGCAGCTTAGGTAGGGGGAATCAGCCCCAGCATTTT. The chain recombines TRBV7-2 with TRBJ1-5; possibly TRBD1 for D (6 bases). Trimming took off 1 base at V and 4 bases at J, with 8 bases between the two ends. This CDR3 contains 14 residues. CDR1 is SGHTA, CDR2 FQGNSA, per germline.